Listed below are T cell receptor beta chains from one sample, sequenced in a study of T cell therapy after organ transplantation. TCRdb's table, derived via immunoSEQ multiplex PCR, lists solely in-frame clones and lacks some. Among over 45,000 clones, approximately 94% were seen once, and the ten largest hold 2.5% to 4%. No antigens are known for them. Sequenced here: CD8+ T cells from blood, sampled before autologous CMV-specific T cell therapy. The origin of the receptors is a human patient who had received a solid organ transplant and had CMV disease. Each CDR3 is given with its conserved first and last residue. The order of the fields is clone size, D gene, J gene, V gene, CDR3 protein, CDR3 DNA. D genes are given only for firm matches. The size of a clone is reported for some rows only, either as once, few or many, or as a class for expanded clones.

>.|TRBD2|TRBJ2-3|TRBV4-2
CASSRGGGTSGFSTDTQYF
TGTGCCAGCAGCCGCGGGGGCGGGACTAGCGGGTTTAGCACAGATACGCAGTATTTT
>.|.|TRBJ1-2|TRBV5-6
CASSFQFGTPETGYTF
TGTGCCAGCAGCTTCCAATTCGGGACGCCTGAGACGGGCTACACCTTC
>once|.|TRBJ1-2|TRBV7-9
CASSLAGSGYTF
TGTGCCAGCAGCTTAGCTGGGAGTGGCTACACCTTC
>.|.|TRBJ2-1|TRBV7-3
CASSLTGDYNEQFF
TGTGCCAGCAGCTTAACTGGAGACTACAATGAGCAGTTCTTC
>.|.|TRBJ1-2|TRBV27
CASSLSGVYGYTF
TGTGCCAGCAGTTTATCCGGGGTTTACGGCTACACCTTC
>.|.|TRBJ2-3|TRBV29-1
CSVEEDTDTQYF
TGCAGCGTTGAAGAGGATACAGATACGCAGTATTTT
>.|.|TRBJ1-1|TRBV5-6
CASSLGPGLDTEAFF
TGTGCCAGCAGCTTGGGGCCAGGGCTGGACACTGAAGCTTTCTTT
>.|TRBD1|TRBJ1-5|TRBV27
CASSHRGGPSQPQHF
TGTGCCAGCAGTCACAGAGGGGGCCCCAGTCAGCCCCAGCATTTT
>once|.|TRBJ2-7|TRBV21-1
CASSPRGDGYEQYF
TGTGCCAGCAGCCCCCGGGGAGATGGATACGAGCAGTACTTC
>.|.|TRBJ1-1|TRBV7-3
CASSPLWQTTNTEAFF
TGTGCCAGCAGCCCTTTGTGGCAGACCACGAACACTGAAGCTTTCTTT
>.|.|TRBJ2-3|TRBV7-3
CASSLLQPDTRYF
TGTGCCAGCAGCTTATTGCAACCCGATACGCGGTATTTT